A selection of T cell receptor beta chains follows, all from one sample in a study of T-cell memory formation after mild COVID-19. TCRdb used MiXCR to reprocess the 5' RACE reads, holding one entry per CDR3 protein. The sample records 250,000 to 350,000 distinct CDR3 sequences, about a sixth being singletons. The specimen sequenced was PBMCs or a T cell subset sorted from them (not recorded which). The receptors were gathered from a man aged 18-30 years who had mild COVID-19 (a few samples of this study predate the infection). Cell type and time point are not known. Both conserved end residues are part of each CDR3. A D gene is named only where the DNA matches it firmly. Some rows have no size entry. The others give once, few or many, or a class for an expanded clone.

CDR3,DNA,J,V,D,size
CAISEEVGNTIYF,TGTGCCATCAGTGAAGAGGTTGGAAACACCATATATTTT,TRBJ1-3,TRBV10-3,-,-
CASSREGWEQFF,TGTGCCAGCAGCCGGGAAGGCTGGGAGCAGTTCTTC,TRBJ2-1,TRBV6-6,-,-
CASSVDLQETQYF,TGTGCCAGCAGCGTAGATCTCCAAGAGACCCAGTACTTC,TRBJ2-5,TRBV9,-,-
CASRRPDRFSYF,TGTGCCAGCAGGCGCCCCGACAGATTTTCTTACTTC,TRBJ2-5,TRBV28,-,few
CASSQVVGTTNEKLFF,TGCGCCAGCAGCCAAGTCGTCGGGACAACTAATGAAAAACTGTTTTTT,TRBJ1-4,TRBV4-3,-,-
CASSPGTSGGAGGGELFF,TGCGCCAGCAGCCCTGGGACTAGCGGGGGGGCCGGCGGCGGGGAGCTGTTTTTT,TRBJ2-2,TRBV5-1,TRBD2,-
CASSPRGSPSTDTQYF,TGTGCCAGCAGCCCAAGGGGGAGCCCAAGCACAGATACGCAGTATTTT,TRBJ2-3,TRBV7-9,-,-
CASSRQGPTNSPLHF,TGTGCCAGCAGCAGACAGGGGCCTACCAATTCACCCCTCCACTTT,TRBJ1-6,TRBV11-2,TRBD1,many
CASSESRGQYRTDTQYF,TGCGCCAGCAGTGAATCGAGGGGGCAGTATCGTACAGATACGCAGTATTTT,TRBJ2-3,TRBV10-1,TRBD1,few
CASSLDGQSTLPTF,TGCGCCAGCAGCTTGGATGGACAGTCCACCCTTCCCACCTTC,TRBJ1-2,TRBV5-1,-,many
CASNPDRDTEAFF,TGTGCCAGCAACCCGGACAGGGACACTGAAGCTTTCTTT,TRBJ1-1,TRBV11-1,TRBD1,few
CASSRGGQGQETQYF,TGTGCCAGCAGCAGAGGGGGACAGGGCCAAGAGACCCAGTACTTC,TRBJ2-5,TRBV21-1,-,-
CASRRGREDEQFF,TGTGCCAGCAGACGGGGCAGGGAGGATGAGCAGTTCTTC,TRBJ2-1,TRBV7-3,-,-
CATSDSRRGYNSPLHF,TGTGCCACCAGTGACTCCCGGAGAGGCTATAATTCACCCCTCCACTTT,TRBJ1-6,TRBV24-1,-,-
CASSDGTSGGAWETQYF,TGTGCCAGCAGCGACGGGACTAGCGGGGGGGCGTGGGAGACCCAGTACTTC,TRBJ2-5,TRBV9,TRBD2,-
CASSQETGGSGANVLTF,TGCGCCAGCAGCCAAGAGACAGGGGGCTCTGGGGCCAACGTCCTGACTTTC,TRBJ2-6,TRBV4-3,TRBD1,-
CASSQVAREQFF,TGTGCCAGCAGCCAAGTGGCACGTGAGCAGTTCTTC,TRBJ2-1,TRBV3-1,-,-
CASSFVTGVTGELFF,TGTGCCAGCAGTTTTGTGACAGGGGTCACCGGGGAGCTGTTTTTT,TRBJ2-2,TRBV28,TRBD1,-
CASSLPGGVGYTF,TGTGCCAGCAGCCTACCGGGTGGGGTGGGCTACACCTTC,TRBJ1-2,TRBV27,-,few
CASSLEQGETKYF,TGTGCCAGCAGCTTGGAACAGGGGGAGACAAAGTACTTC,TRBJ2-5,TRBV5-6,TRBD1,-
CASSLVRTGDYEQFF,TGTGCCAGCAGCTTAGTTCGTACAGGGGACTATGAGCAGTTCTTC,TRBJ2-1,TRBV7-9,-,-
CASSLRGTGVRKMNTEAFF,TGCGCCAGCAGCTTGCGAGGGACAGGGGTGCGGAAAATGAACACTGAAGCTTTCTTT,TRBJ1-1,TRBV5-1,TRBD1,few
CASTPPGEKLFF,TGTGCCAGCACACCCCCCGGTGAAAAACTGTTTTTT,TRBJ1-4,TRBV6-6,-,few
CAIRAGGGADTQYF,TGTGCCATCAGAGCAGGTGGTGGGGCAGATACGCAGTATTTT,TRBJ2-3,TRBV10-3,-,many
CASGLSGTDTQYF,TGTGCTAGTGGTTTGAGCGGAACAGATACGCAGTATTTT,TRBJ2-3,TRBV12-5,-,few
CASSQEVSGYRDGYTF,TGCGCCAGCAGCCAAGAGGTCTCGGGTTACCGAGATGGCTACACCTTC,TRBJ1-2,TRBV4-3,-,few
CASSIGFTDTQYF,TGTGCCAGCAGTATCGGCTTCACAGATACGCAGTATTTT,TRBJ2-3,TRBV6-5,-,-
CATSDPRGRTDTQYF,TGTGCCACCAGTGATCCCAGGGGGCGTACAGATACGCAGTATTTT,TRBJ2-3,TRBV24-1,TRBD1,-
CASSYSLSYGYTF,TGTGCCAGCAGTTACTCGTTATCCTATGGCTACACCTTC,TRBJ1-2,TRBV6-2/TRBV6-3,-,-
CASSLTLNGTPQHF,TGTGCCAGCAGTTTAACCCTGAACGGAACCCCCCAGCATTTT,TRBJ1-5,TRBV12-3/TRBV12-4,-,few
CASSVEGGFQETQYF,TGTGCCAGCAGCGTAGAAGGAGGTTTCCAAGAGACCCAGTACTTC,TRBJ2-5,TRBV9,-,-
CASSLRETGELFF,TGCGCCAGCAGCCTGCGAGAGACCGGGGAGCTGTTTTTT,TRBJ2-2,TRBV4-1,-,-
CSARRGGDAGQPQHF,TGCAGTGCTAGGAGGGGCGGGGATGCAGGTCAGCCCCAGCATTTT,TRBJ1-5,TRBV20-1,-,-
CASSPLGGAMGDTQYF,TGTGCCAGCAGTCCCTTAGGGGGGGCCATGGGAGATACGCAGTATTTT,TRBJ2-3,TRBV28,-,-
CASSYPLQGGGYTF,TGCGCCAGCAGCTATCCATTACAGGGCGGCGGCTACACCTTC,TRBJ1-2,TRBV5-1,-,-
CASSQGDSHQPQHF,TGCGCCAGCAGCCAAGGGGATTCGCATCAGCCCCAGCATTTT,TRBJ1-5,TRBV5-1,-,-
CASSLTTRLAAQQFF,TGTGCCAGCAGTCTAACGACCAGACTAGCGGCGCAGCAGTTCTTC,TRBJ2-1,TRBV12-3/TRBV12-4,TRBD2,few
CASSPHTSPLHF,TGTGCCAGCAGCCCGCATACCTCACCCCTCCACTTT,TRBJ1-6,TRBV7-8,-,-
CASSANMVGADTQYF,TGTGCCAGCAGCGCAAATATGGTTGGCGCAGATACGCAGTATTTT,TRBJ2-3,TRBV7-2,-,-
CASSVASGPGNEQFF,TGTGCCAGCAGCGTAGCATCCGGGCCTGGAAATGAGCAGTTCTTC,TRBJ2-1,TRBV9,-,few
CASTTATYEQYF,TGTGCCAGCACGACAGCCACCTACGAGCAGTACTTC,TRBJ2-7,TRBV6-2/TRBV6-3,-,few
CASSIGSGRSVEAFF,TGTGCCAGTAGTATAGGCTCGGGTCGGTCTGTAGAAGCTTTCTTT,TRBJ1-1,TRBV19,-,-
CASSLWQIYGYTF,TGTGCCAGCAGCTTGTGGCAGATCTATGGCTACACCTTC,TRBJ1-2,TRBV5-4,-,many
CASSSGGGRANYGYTF,TGTGCCAGCAGCTCTGGGGGGGGGCGGGCTAACTATGGCTACACCTTC,TRBJ1-2,TRBV6-5,-,-
CASSLTGGGGSYNEQFF,TGTGCCAGCAGTCTCACTGGAGGGGGGGGCTCCTACAATGAGCAGTTCTTC,TRBJ2-1,TRBV6-5,-,-
CASSFRGPTGAEAFF,TGTGCCAGCAGCTTCAGGGGCCCGACGGGGGCTGAAGCTTTCTTT,TRBJ1-1,TRBV7-9,-,many
CASSFGTSGGPRETQYF,TGTGCCAGCAGCTTTGGGACTAGCGGGGGGCCTCGGGAGACCCAGTACTTC,TRBJ2-5,TRBV7-2,TRBD2,few
CASSDLGGEQFF,TGCGCCAGCAGCGACTTAGGCGGTGAGCAGTTCTTC,TRBJ2-1,TRBV5-1,-,-
CASSLGIPDGAGYTF,TGTGCCAGCAGCTTAGGGATCCCCGACGGGGCCGGCTACACCTTC,TRBJ1-2,TRBV7-9,-,-
CASSDAGGSYNEQFF,TGTGCCAGCAGCGACGCAGGGGGCTCCTACAATGAGCAGTTCTTC,TRBJ2-1,TRBV9,TRBD1,-
CASALTGNTDTQYF,TGCGCCAGCGCTTTGACGGGCAACACAGATACGCAGTATTTT,TRBJ2-3,TRBV5-1,-,few
CASSLRPFYGYTF,TGTGCCAGCAGTTTAAGACCATTTTATGGCTACACCTTC,TRBJ1-2,TRBV28,-,-
CASSSGLFKTDTQYF,TGTGCCAGCAGTTCGGGACTCTTCAAGACAGATACGCAGTATTTT,TRBJ2-3,TRBV6-6,-,few
CASSFRGELFF,TGTGCCAGTTCCTTCCGCGGGGAGCTGTTTTTT,TRBJ2-2,TRBV19,-,-
CSANVGGRNEKLFF,TGCAGCGCAAATGTCGGCGGCCGTAATGAAAAACTGTTTTTT,TRBJ1-4,TRBV29-1,-,many
CASSNSGGAANEQFF,TGTGCCAGTAGTAACAGCGGGGGGGCCGCCAATGAGCAGTTCTTC,TRBJ2-1,TRBV19,TRBD2,-
CASSSGRRGPTNEKLFF,TGTGCCAGCAGCAGTGGGCGCAGGGGGCCAACTAATGAAAAACTGTTTTTT,TRBJ1-4,TRBV11-2,TRBD1,few
CASSALQGIGQPQHF,TGTGCCAGTAGTGCCCTCCAGGGGATCGGTCAGCCCCAGCATTTT,TRBJ1-5,TRBV19,-,-
CASRSNGNQPQHF,TGTGCCAGTAGATCAAACGGCAATCAGCCCCAGCATTTT,TRBJ1-5,TRBV19,-,few
CSVEGQGAVDYF,TGCAGCGTTGAAGGGCAGGGGGCGGTTGATTACTTC,TRBJ2-5,TRBV29-1,TRBD1,-